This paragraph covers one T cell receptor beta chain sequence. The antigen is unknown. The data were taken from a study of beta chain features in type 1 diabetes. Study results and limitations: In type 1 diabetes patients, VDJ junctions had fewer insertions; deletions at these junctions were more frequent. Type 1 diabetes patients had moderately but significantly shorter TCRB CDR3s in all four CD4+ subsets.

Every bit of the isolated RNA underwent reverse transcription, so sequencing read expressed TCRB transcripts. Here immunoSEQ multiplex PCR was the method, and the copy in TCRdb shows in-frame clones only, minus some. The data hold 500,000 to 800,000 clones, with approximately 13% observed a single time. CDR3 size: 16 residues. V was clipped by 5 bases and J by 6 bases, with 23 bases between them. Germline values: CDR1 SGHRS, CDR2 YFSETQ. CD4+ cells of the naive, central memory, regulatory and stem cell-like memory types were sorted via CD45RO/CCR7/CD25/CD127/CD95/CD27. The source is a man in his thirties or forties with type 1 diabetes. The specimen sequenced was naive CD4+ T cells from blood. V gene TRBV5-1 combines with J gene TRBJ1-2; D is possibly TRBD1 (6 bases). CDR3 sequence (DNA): TGCGCCAGCAGGCTTGTGGTCAATGCAGGGGAGGATGGCTACACCTTC. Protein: CASRLVVNAGEDGYTF.